Each of the 5 T cell receptor beta chains below was sequenced from the same sample in a study of Ad26.COV2.S vaccination and SARS-CoV-2 variants. Profiling relied on immunoSEQ multiplex PCR, and the TCRdb table lists in-frame clones only, not all of them. The repertoire holds 350,000 to 500,000 clones, with roughly nine tenths as singletons. Treatment indicated: about 20 received Ad26.COV2.S at low or high dose, single or two shots; five or six received placebo; per-sample allocation not given. Material that was analyzed had been drawn on day 63 after the first vaccine or placebo injection. Sequencing used peripheral blood, obtained in a trial of Ad26.COV2.S vaccine versus placebo. The receptor source for this set is a person between 18 and 60 years old who received the Ad26.COV2.S COVID-19 vaccine or a placebo.

The gene calls are TRBV14 and TRBJ1-6; perhaps TRBD1 as D (5 bases). CDR1 is SGHDN and CDR2 is FVKESK in the germline V gene. With 3 bases removed from V and 10 bases from J, the gap between germline ends came to 16 bases. This CDR3 is built from 15 residues. The CDR3 loop is CASSHPHRFPSPLHF. CDR3 sequence (DNA): TGTGCCAGCAGCCATCCTCACAGGTTCCCGTCACCCCTCCACTTT.

The chain links TRBV3-1 (or the pseudogene TRBV3-2) to TRBJ1-5; 8 nucleotides align to TRBD1. V dropped 5 bases and J dropped 6; count of bases not matched to a gene: 9. The CDR3 has 15 amino acids. Germline V gene lookup returns CDR1 LGHDT and CDR2 YNNKEL (reference sequence). Here the CDR3 DNA reads TGTGCCAGCAGCACCGGACAGGGTAAGCGTCAGCCCCAGCATTTT. It translates to CASSTGQGKRQPQHF.

The chain carries TRBV11-3 and TRBJ2-5; D is unresolved. Germline lookup yields CDR1 SGHNT and CDR2 YENEEA. V was clipped by 3 bases and J by 1 base, with 9 bases between them. This CDR3 region has 14 residues. The CDR3 loop reads CASSFSYSQETQYF. For the CDR3, the DNA is TGTGCCAGCAGCTTCTCCTATTCCCAAGAGACCCAGTACTTC.

This clone has a handful of counts. This chain connects TRBV7-8 to TRBJ1-6, with 10 nucleotides matching TRBD1. V lost 4 bases to trimming and J lost 6 bases; unmatched junction nucleotides: 3. Germline V lookup: CDR1 SGHVS, CDR2 FQNEAQ. The CDR3 has 15 residues. Here the CDR3 reads CASSSRDRGNSPLHF. The CDR3 DNA follows: TGTGCCAGCAGCTCCCGGGACAGGGGTAATTCACCCCTCCACTTT. Drawing the rest from reference TRBV7-8 and TRBJ1-6, the complete variable domain is GAGVSQSPRYKVAKRGQDVALRCDPISGHVSLFWYQQALGQGPEFLTYFQNEAQLDKSGLPSDRFFAERPEGSVSTLKIQRTQQEDSAVYLCASSSRDRGNSPLHFGNGTRLTVT.

The V call is TRBV18, the J call TRBJ1-1, with D possibly TRBD1 on 5 matching bases. This CDR3 region has 15 residues. Germline V gene lookup returns CDR1 KGHSH and CDR2 LQKENI. The ends were cut back, 3 bases at V and 4 bases at J, with 15 bases in the middle. The DNA for the CDR3 is TGTGCCAGCTCACCGATCGCGCAGGGTGGCACTGAAGCTTTCTTT. It is translated as CASSPIAQGGTEAFF.